This TCR beta chain comes out of a study of response to subunit inactivated influenza vaccine. The CDR3 covers 15 residues. V trimming: 3 bases; J trimming: 5 bases; junction bases outside the gene matches: 6. Per germline, CDR1 SGHNT and CDR2 YYREEE (reference sequence). This clonotype was recorded many times. TCRdb re-analysed the RT-PCR reads in MiXCR, keeping a single row per CDR3 protein. Of about 540,000 distinct CDR3 sequences in the sample, approximately 14% were seen once. The origin of this receptor is a man aged 45-60 years who received an inactivated influenza vaccine. The chain carries TRBV5-4 and TRBJ2-7, with 12 bases matching TRBD1. Sequenced here: PBMCs from blood, sampled approximately 12 days after vaccination. The CDR3 spells CASSSWDRGLNEQYF. The DNA for the CDR3 is TGTGCCAGCAGCTCCTGGGACAGGGGGCTCAACGAGCAGTACTTC.